Below, 18 T cell receptor beta chains from the same sample are listed, as sequenced in a study of blood T cell repertoires in COVID-19. Only in-frame clones appear in the TCRdb table, and some are missing; sequencing was by immunoSEQ multiplex PCR. The sample records fewer than 350,000 clones, roughly 85% being singletons. Sequencing was done on a sample of PBMCs or T cells enriched from blood (not recorded which). These receptors came from a woman younger than 45 who had been exposed to COVID-19.

The rearrangement uses TRBV28 and TRBJ2-1; TRBD1 matches 9 bases. Trimming at V came to 9 bases and at J to 7 bases, leaving 10 bases not matched to a gene. Germline V lookup: CDR1 MDHEN, CDR2 SYDVKM. This CDR3 has 14 residues. The CDR3: CASRGQGKRNEQFF. The CDR3 DNA is TGTGCCAGTCGTGGACAGGGGAAAAGAAATGAGCAGTTCTTC.

The gene calls are TRBV27 and TRBJ2-1; 8 bases map to TRBD2. The CDR3 totals 20 residues. The J segment lost 0 bases and the V segment lost 1 base, leaving 14 bases of the junction unmatched. Germline CDR1 reads MNHEY; CDR2 reads SMNVEV (reference sequence). CDR3 sequence (DNA): TGTGCCAGCAGTTTATGGGCCCTAGGGGAGCGGGAGAGCTCCTACAATGAGCAGTTCTTC. This sequence encodes CASSLWALGERESSYNEQFF.

The gene calls are TRBV5-1 and TRBJ1-2; 10 nucleotides align to TRBD1. CDR1 SGHRS and CDR2 YFSETQ come from the germline V gene. The ends lost 2 bases at V and 4 bases at J; junction bases unmatched: 8. This CDR3 has 16 amino acids. The CDR3 spells CASSLQTGGRLYGYTF. CDR3 coding DNA: TGCGCCAGCAGCTTACAGACAGGGGGCCGCCTCTATGGCTACACCTTC.

The CDR3 DNA follows: TGTGCCATCTCAACCGGGACAGGGTTTGACTATGGCTACACCTTC. As protein: CAISTGTGFDYGYTF. V gene TRBV19 combines with J gene TRBJ1-2; 9 nucleotides align to TRBD1. V lost 10 bases and J lost 3; bases outside the gene matches: 12. This CDR3 is 15 amino acids long. Germline lookup yields CDR1 LNHDA and CDR2 SQIVND (reference sequence).

CDR3 loop: CASSSRTAGARETQYF. CDR3 coding DNA: TGTGCCAGCAGCTCCCGGACAGCGGGGGCCAGAGAGACCCAGTACTTC. V is TRBV7-9 and J is TRBJ2-5; 8 nucleotides match TRBD2. The CDR3 runs 16 residues. Germline V gene lookup returns CDR1 SEHNR and CDR2 FQNEAQ (reference sequence). V was pared by 4 bases and J by 4 bases, with 11 bases of the junction left unmatched.

CDR3 region: CASTPPGANHNEQFF. In nucleotides, the CDR3 is TGTGCCAGCACCCCCCCTGGGGCTAACCACAATGAGCAGTTCTTC. The chain links TRBV2 to TRBJ2-1; a possible D gene is TRBD1 (5 bases). V dropped 7 bases and J dropped 5 bases, with 18 bases sitting between them. CDR3 size: 15 residues. The germline V gene has CDR1 SNHLY and CDR2 FYNNEI.

This chain links TRBV9 with TRBJ2-3; D unclear. Trimming took off 5 bases at V and 0 bases at J, with 7 bases between the two ends. The CDR3 spans 13 residues. Germline values: CDR1 SGDLS, CDR2 YYNGEE. The CDR3 nucleotides read TGTGCCAGCAGTCAGTTTAGCACAGATACGCAGTATTTT. Protein: CASSQFSTDTQYF.

The chain couples TRBV3-1 (or the pseudogene TRBV3-2) to TRBJ2-7, with 7 positions matching TRBD2. The V gene's germline CDR1 is LGHDT and CDR2 YNNKEL (reference sequence). CDR3 size: 14 residues. V lost 3 bases to trimming and J lost 2 bases; unmatched junction nucleotides: 4. The CDR3 region is CASSQGGGAYEQYF. For the CDR3, the DNA is TGTGCCAGCAGCCAGGGCGGGGGAGCCTACGAGCAGTACTTC.

This clone appeared once. The DNA of the CDR3 is TGTGCCAGCAGCAAGGACAGGGGGTCGGGCTATGGCTACACCTTC. Encoded protein: CASSKDRGSGYGYTF. The chain is built from TRBV5-8 and TRBJ1-2; 10 bases agree with TRBD1. Trimming took 4 bases from V and 4 from J; bases not matched to a gene: 7. Germline V CDR1 and CDR2: SGHTS, YDEGEE. The CDR3 is 15 residues long.

The rearrangement uses TRBV30 and TRBJ1-4; unclear D gene. With 4 bases removed from V and 7 bases from J, the gap between germline ends came to 10 bases. From germline, CDR1 is GTSNPN and CDR2 SVGIG (reference sequence). This CDR3 region has 12 residues. The CDR3 here is CAWIGEGEKLFF. As DNA, the CDR3 is TGTGCCTGGATAGGAGAGGGTGAAAAACTGTTTTTT.

The chain joins TRBV28 to TRBJ1-2; D gene unclear. The V end lost 2 bases, the J end lost 2 bases, and 3 bases lay between the germline ends. Germline V lookup: CDR1 MDHEN, CDR2 SYDVKM. This CDR3 region has 12 residues. The CDR3 is CASSLQNYGYTF. The CDR3 nucleotides read TGTGCCAGCAGTTTACAGAACTATGGCTACACCTTC.

J is TRBJ1-6 and V is TRBV12-2; TRBD1 is the table's D call, not checked against the DNA. TRBV12-2 is labeled a pseudogene. The CDR3 covers 17 residues. This CDR3 reads CASRLNLDSTKNSPLHF. DNA of the CDR3: TGTGCAAGTCGCTTAAACCTCGACAGTACGAAAAATTCACCCCTCCACTTT.

The chain recombines TRBV7-3 with TRBJ2-7, with D maybe TRBD2 (6 bases). The length of the CDR3 is 14 residues. Trimming took off 2 bases at V and 3 bases at J, with 11 bases between the two ends. The germline gives CDR1 SGHTA, CDR2 FQGTGA. CDR3 region: CASSLYAGNYEQYF. CDR3 DNA: TGTGCCAGCAGCTTATACGCGGGGAACTACGAGCAGTACTTC.

The chain uses TRBV28 and TRBJ1-1; TRBD1 aligns across 8 bases. Germline values: CDR1 MDHEN, CDR2 SYDVKM. This CDR3 is built from 15 residues. The junction had 5 bases not matched to a gene; V was cut back by 4 bases and J by 1 base. CDR3 DNA sequence: TGTGCCAGCAGTTCCGCCGGGACAGGGAACACTGAAGCTTTCTTT. Protein product: CASSSAGTGNTEAFF.

Here the CDR3 DNA reads TGTGCCAGCAGCCCCAACTCGGGATTCAACTATGGCTACACCTTC. Its protein product is CASSPNSGFNYGYTF. The chain employs TRBV7-2 and TRBJ1-2; D gene unclear. Germline lookup yields CDR1 SGHTA and CDR2 FQGNSA. The CDR3 runs 15 residues. V lost 5 bases, J lost 2 bases, and 15 bases lay in between. The full variable domain, completed using reference TRBV7-2 and TRBJ1-2, is GAGVSQSPSNKVTEKGKDVELRCDPISGHTALYWYRQSLGQGLEFLIYFQGNSAPDKSGLPSDRFSAERTGGSVSTLTIQRTQQEDSAVYLCASSPNSGFNYGYTFGSGTRLTVV.

The chain joins TRBV4-1 to TRBJ1-1, with D possibly being TRBD1 (5 bases). The CDR3 spans 14 residues. CDR1 is MGHRA, CDR2 YSYEKL, per germline. Trimming stripped 0 bases from V and 7 bases from J, with 12 bases between. The CDR3 coding sequence is TGCGCCAGCAGCCAAGAGCCGACAGTTAATGAAGCTTTCTTT. It codes for CASSQEPTVNEAFF.

CDR3 amino acids: CAWSVPRGPGGTEAFF. The CDR3 DNA follows: TGTGCCTGGAGTGTCCCGAGGGGCCCGGGGGGGACTGAAGCTTTCTTT. The chain employs TRBV30 and TRBJ1-1; D perhaps matches TRBD1 (5 bases). The CDR3 spans 16 residues. Germline V gene sequence: CDR1 GTSNPN, CDR2 SVGIG (reference sequence). V was clipped by 0 bases and J by 5 bases, with 19 bases between them.

The chain is built from TRBV10-2 and TRBJ2-1, with 8 bases matching TRBD1. V lost 5 bases and J lost 5; bases outside the gene matches: 5. In germline, CDR1 is WSHSY, CDR2 SAAADI. The CDR3 contains 14 residues. The CDR3 DNA is TGCGCCAGCAGTATATTGACAGGGGACAATGAGCAGTTCTTC. It codes for CASSILTGDNEQFF.